This T cell receptor (beta chain) is from a study of metastatic and nonmetastatic thyroid tumors. Study information: It was across blood and tumor or nodule tissue from malignant and benign thyroid patients that repertoires were compared.

This clone is labeled as medium-sized (0.01 to 0.1%). Antigen unknown. Germline values: CDR1 MDHEN, CDR2 SYDVKM. The V and J ends lost 5 bases and 2 bases respectively, with 16 bases between them. CDR3 size: 15 residues. TCRdb re-called clones via MiXCR from the PCR reads. In the table there are tens of thousands of clones, about 20% of which are singletons. Every patient was untreated before thyroid surgery. General observations from the study: Benign nodules reportedly had significantly lower TCR beta diversity than malignant thyroid tumors in blood and tumor.

V usage is TRBV28 and J usage is TRBJ2-7; the D gene is possibly TRBD1 (6 bases). The specimen sequenced was blood. This TCR was sampled from a female donor with papillary thyroid cancer or a benign thyroid nodule (not recorded which). Some clones in this sample may be carry-over from other donors' samples. CDR3 DNA: TGTGCCAGCAGTCTACAGGGAAGGCGTGCCTACGAGCAGTACTTC. Amino acids: CASSLQGRRAYEQYF.